The T cell receptor beta chain under discussion was sequenced for a study of ipilimumab plus nivolumab after autologous stem cell transplantation. Study-wide points: Authors suggest TCR repertoire, Treg phenotype and gut microbiota support further study.

Checkpoint therapy with ipilimumab 1 mg/kg began 14 to 28 days after transplant. Through week 26, nivolumab 3 mg/kg IV was given weeks 1, 4, 7, 10, then biweekly. The CDR3 consists of 13 residues. Germline CDR1 MNHNY, CDR2 SVGAGI (reference sequence). This clone showed up just a few times. The antigen is unknown. Clones were sequenced by immunoSEQ multiplex PCR, and TCRdb holds only the in-frame ones, with some missing. The sample shows 22,000 or so clones, nearly 75% of them seen only once. This TCR was sampled from a male donor with diffuse large B-cell lymphoma. V is TRBV6-6 and J is TRBJ2-3; 8 positions agree with TRBD1. This specimen was PBMCs, taken in a trial of ipilimumab plus nivolumab as post-transplant consolidation. The CDR3 DNA reads as TGTGCGACAGGACAGGGAAGGGGAGATACGCAGTATTTT. Translation gives CATGQGRGDTQYF.